This TCR beta chain appears in the sequencing data of a study of blood T cell repertoires in COVID-19. Overall study: T cells, B-cell-depleted T cells, or PBMCs supplied cDNA or gDNA.

Germline loops: CDR1 LGHNA, CDR2 YNFKEQ. The J segment lost 3 bases and the V segment lost 4 bases, leaving 10 bases of the junction unmatched. The CDR3 runs 16 residues. Clones were sequenced by immunoSEQ multiplex PCR, and TCRdb holds only the in-frame ones, with some missing. The sample lists under 150,000 clones, 81% occurring once. V is TRBV4-2 and J is TRBJ2-3; 7 nucleotides agree with TRBD1. The sequence came from a woman in her sixties or seventies with active or convalescent COVID-19. The sequenced material came from peripheral blood. CDR3 sequence: CASSLSEGALTDTQYF. CDR3 sequence (DNA): TGTGCCAGCAGCCTAAGTGAGGGGGCTTTAACAGATACGCAGTATTTT.